Below are 6 T cell receptor beta chains sequenced from a single sample in a study of radiotherapy plus CTLA-4 blockade in lung cancer. Sequenced by immunoSEQ multiplex PCR; TCRdb stores in-frame clones only, minus some. The data contain roughly 59,000 clones, around 74% of them singletons. The specimen was peripheral blood, collected from a patient treated with radiotherapy plus ipilimumab. The source is a human donor with non-small cell lung cancer whose response to radiotherapy plus ipilimumab could not be evaluated.

The rearrangement joins TRBV27 to TRBJ1-3, with no clear D. CDR1 and CDR2 from the germline V gene are MNHEY and SMNVEV (reference sequence). This CDR3 is built from 16 residues. Deletions cut 0 bases from V and 4 bases from J, with 13 bases between. As DNA, the CDR3 is TGTGCCAGCAGTTTATCCGCTTCGGGTAGCGGAAACACCATATATTTT. This sequence encodes CASSLSASGSGNTIYF.

A few counts support this clone. The rearrangement links TRBV7-3 to TRBJ1-1; D is undetermined. With 5 bases removed from V and 1 base from J, the gap between germline ends came to 11 bases. Germline loops: CDR1 SGHTA, CDR2 FQGTGA. The CDR3 length is 14 residues. CDR3 sequence: CASSPRRENTEAFF. CDR3 nucleotide sequence: TGTGCCAGCAGCCCCCGGCGGGAGAACACTGAAGCTTTCTTT. The whole variable domain, filled in from reference TRBV7-3 and TRBJ1-1, reads GAGVSQTPSNKVTEKGKYVELRCDPISGHTALYWYRQSLGQGPEFLIYFQGTGAADDSGLPNDRFFAVRPEGSVSTLKIQRTERGDSAVYLCASSPRRENTEAFFGQGTRLTVV.

The chain employs TRBV7-2 and TRBJ2-7, with D uncertain. Germline V CDR1 and CDR2: SGHTA, FQGNSA. The germline V and J ends were trimmed by 5 bases and 0 bases, with 11 bases remaining between them. This CDR3 spans 14 amino acids. The CDR3 spells CASSPPERSYEQYF. The CDR3 DNA is TGTGCCAGCAGCCCGCCTGAGCGCTCCTACGAGCAGTACTTC.

The chain couples TRBV5-1 to TRBJ2-3; tentative D call: TRBD2 (6 bases). The V gene's germline CDR1 is SGHRS and CDR2 YFSETQ. The CDR3 is made up of 15 amino acids. V lost 3 bases and J 2 bases, leaving 13 bases between the germline ends. The CDR3 DNA reads as TGCGCCAGCAGCTCGATAGCGGAGATCACAGATACGCAGTATTTT. It yields the protein CASSSIAEITDTQYF.

For the CDR3, the DNA is TGTGCCAGCAGCCGGAATGGGGGGATGAACACTGAAGCTTTCTTT. Translating it yields CASSRNGGMNTEAFF. V and J are TRBV7-9 and TRBJ1-1; D possibly corresponds to TRBD1 (5 bases). This CDR3 has 15 amino acids. V lost 5 bases and J lost 0, with 13 bases in between. Germline lookup yields CDR1 SEHNR and CDR2 FQNEAQ (reference sequence).

The chain has TRBV11-2 and TRBJ2-7; 8 bases match TRBD1. Germline CDR1 SGHAT, CDR2 FQNNGV. This CDR3 region has 15 residues. V trimming: 2 bases; J trimming: 3 bases; junction bases outside the gene matches: 6. CDR3 sequence: CASSLWTGSVYEQYF. The CDR3 DNA reads as TGTGCCAGCAGCTTATGGACAGGGTCCGTCTACGAGCAGTACTTC. Looking up the rest from reference TRBV11-2 and TRBJ2-7 gives the full variable domain: EAGVAQSPRYKIIEKRQSVAFWCNPISGHATLYWYQQILGQGPKLLIQFQNNGVVDDSQLPKDRFSAERLKGVDSTLKIQPAKLEDSAVYLCASSLWTGSVYEQYFGPGTRLTVT.